This entry lists 10 T cell receptor beta chains sequenced from one sample in a study of blood T cell repertoires in COVID-19. This table comes from immunoSEQ multiplex PCR, and its TCRdb copy is limited to in-frame clones, with some not included. The data hold approximately 220,000 clones, with 65% to 85% observed a single time. Sequencing was carried out using peripheral blood. These receptors all stem from a woman aged 55 to 70 with acute or convalescent COVID-19.

The rearrangement joins TRBV18 to TRBJ2-1; D is perhaps TRBD2 (5 bases). The V end was cut by 1 base, the J end by 4 bases, with 20 bases between. The length of the CDR3 is 18 residues. The germline V gene has CDR1 KGHSH and CDR2 LQKENI. CDR3 bases: TGTGCCAGCTCACCACAATTGAGGGATTCTCACTTTTACAATGAGCAGTTCTTC. It translates to CASSPQLRDSHFYNEQFF.

J is TRBJ2-7 and V is TRBV5-1, with D possibly matching TRBD1 (7 bases). Germline CDR1 is SGHRS and CDR2 is YFSETQ. The CDR3 is 14 residues long. V lost 4 bases and J lost 2, with 13 bases in between. The CDR3 DNA is TGCGCCAGCAGCCCGGCAGGGGGGCCCTACGAGCAGTACTTC. It encodes CASSPAGGPYEQYF.

This clone showed up just a few times. The rearrangement links TRBV5-5 to TRBJ1-2, with 9 bases that match TRBD1. CDR1 is SGHKS, CDR2 YYEKEE, per germline (reference sequence). The V and J ends lost 5 bases and 2 bases, in that order; junction bases with no gene match: 13. This CDR3 has 17 amino acids. The CDR3 DNA follows: TGTGCCAGCAGTTCCGGGACAGGGTTGATTCGCAACTATGGCTACACCTTC. It specifies CASSSGTGLIRNYGYTF.

V is TRBV11-2 and J is TRBJ2-2; D is unresolved. CDR3 length: 13 amino acids. Trimming removed 5 bases from V and 0 bases from J, with 4 bases in between. Germline V gene sequence: CDR1 SGHAT, CDR2 FQNNGV. Here the CDR3 reads CASSPSNTGELFF. In DNA form, the CDR3 reads TGTGCCAGCAGCCCCTCGAACACCGGGGAGCTGTTTTTT.

The chain links TRBV2 to TRBJ2-5; 7 nucleotides line up with TRBD1. The CDR3 extends over 13 amino acids. V dropped 3 bases and J dropped 4; count of bases not matched to a gene: 2. Germline lookup yields CDR1 SNHLY and CDR2 FYNNEI. The CDR3 nucleotides are TGTGCCAGCAGTGATTACAGGGGAGAGACCCAGTACTTC. Its protein product is CASSDYRGETQYF.

The chain couples TRBV4-1 to TRBJ2-1; 10 bases map to TRBD2. Germline CDR1 reads MGHRA; CDR2 reads YSYEKL. The CDR3 runs 17 residues. With 1 base clipped from V and 3 bases from J, the junction kept 6 bases outside the gene matches. The CDR3: CASSQVYSGGNYNEQFF. The CDR3 DNA reads as TGCGCCAGCAGCCAAGTATATAGCGGGGGGAACTACAATGAGCAGTTCTTC.

The V and J genes are TRBV30 and TRBJ1-2; TRBD1 might be the D (5 bases). The V gene's germline CDR1 is GTSNPN and CDR2 SVGIG (reference sequence). The CDR3 length is 12 residues. This CDR3 is CAILGRNYGYTF. CDR3 bases: TGTGCTATTTTGGGGCGAAACTATGGCTACACCTTC.

V gene TRBV5-4 combines with J gene TRBJ1-3; D is uncertain. The CDR3 consists of 14 residues. Looked up from germline, CDR1 is SGHNT and CDR2 is YYREEE (reference sequence). The V gene lost 1 base and the J gene lost 0 bases, with 5 bases spanning the gap. The CDR3 region has the DNA TGTGCCAGCAGCTTGTTTAGCTCTGGAAACACCATATATTTT. Translated, it gives CASSLFSSGNTIYF. The full variable domain, rest sourced from reference TRBV5-4 and TRBJ1-3, is ETGVTQSPTHLIKTRGQQVTLRCSSQSGHNTVSWYQQALGQGPQFIFQYYREEENGRGNFPPRFSGLQFPNYSSELNVNALELDDSALYLCASSLFSSGNTIYFGEGSWLTVV.

This clone occurred a few times. The gene calls are TRBV19 and TRBJ2-5; tentatively, D is TRBD1 (6 bases). CDR3 size: 14 residues. Germline loops: CDR1 LNHDA, CDR2 SQIVND (reference sequence). Trimming pared 4 bases from V and 5 bases from J, leaving 14 bases between. CDR3 in DNA: TGTGCCAGTAGTAACGGGCAGGGGTGGGAGACCCAGTACTTC. Encoded protein: CASSNGQGWETQYF.

The V gene is TRBV18, the J gene TRBJ1-1, with 10 bases lining up with TRBD1. V shed 6 bases and J 4 bases; nucleotides not matched to a gene: 8. The length of the CDR3 is 15 residues. Germline V gene lookup returns CDR1 KGHSH and CDR2 LQKENI. As DNA, the CDR3 is TGTGCCAGCTCTCCTACGGGACAGGGGAGCACTGAAGCTTTCTTT. Encoded protein: CASSPTGQGSTEAFF. Supplemented by reference TRBV18 and TRBJ1-1, the full variable domain reads NAGVMQNPRHLVRRRGQEARLRCSPMKGHSHVYWYRQLPEEGLKFMVYLQKENIIDESGMPKERFSAEFPKEGPSILRIQQVVRGDSAAYFCASSPTGQGSTEAFFGQGTRLTVV.